This record concerns one T cell receptor beta chain sequence. This specimen belongs to a study of metastatic and nonmetastatic thyroid tumors. Background on the study: Both malignant and benign thyroid patients supplied peripheral blood and tumor or nodule tissue samples, across which the repertoires of these patients were then compared.

From the PCR reads, TCRdb re-called clones with MiXCR. The data contain some 35,000 clones, 35% to 40% of them singletons. Ahead of thyroid surgery, no patient had received treatment of any kind. The CDR3 totals 15 residues. V lost 5 bases and J 2 bases, leaving 13 bases between the germline ends. This chain connects TRBV12-3 or TRBV12-4 to TRBJ1-5, with TRBD1 as a possible D gene (6 bases). Input material: tumor tissue. The sequence came from a female donor with papillary thyroid cancer or a benign thyroid nodule (not recorded which). Some clones in this sample may be carry-over from other donors' samples. CDR3 amino acids: CASSPQGPRNQPQHF. CDR3 nucleotide sequence: TGTGCCAGCAGTCCACAGGGCCCCCGCAATCAGCCCCAGCATTTT.